This T cell receptor beta chain comes out of a study of blood T cell repertoires in COVID-19. Across the whole study: Sample material is recorded as cDNA or gDNA derived from T cells, B-cell-depleted T cells, or PBMCs.

V lost 6 bases and J lost 0; bases outside the gene matches: 14. Germline CDR1 LNHDA, CDR2 SQIVND (reference sequence). CDR3 length: 18 residues. Membership in each cohort depended on participant-reported clinical history. Source study methods: Scientists estimated how many nucleated cells there were by amplifying reference gene primers. The data were produced by immunoSEQ multiplex PCR, yet TCRdb's version contains in-frame clones alone and is incomplete. V, J and clone size derive from that table, while D and trimming were established from the DNA sequence. The sample yields 350,000 to 450,000 clones, roughly 90% seen once.

Specimen: PBMCs or T cells enriched from blood (not recorded which). This TCR was sampled from a woman aged 40 to 50 who had been exposed to COVID-19. V gene TRBV19 combines with J gene TRBJ1-5, with 7 bases identical to TRBD1. DNA of the CDR3: TGTGCCAGTAGAAAAACCAACAGGGGAAGGTATAGCAATCAGCCCCAGCATTTT. It yields the protein CASRKTNRGRYSNQPQHF.